The 19 T cell receptor beta chains below come from one sample, sequenced in a study of blood T cell repertoires in COVID-19. The protocol was immunoSEQ multiplex PCR, while the TCRdb copy is restricted to in-frame clones and leaves out a portion. The sample shows some 490,000 clones, approximately 90% of them seen only once. Sequencing used PBMCs or T cells enriched from blood (not recorded which). These receptors originate from a woman in her fifties or sixties who had recovered from COVID-19.

The J gene is TRBJ2-2, the V gene TRBV10-3, with TRBD2 identical over 7 bases. J lost 0 bases, V lost 10 bases, and 5 bases had no gene match. Germline V gene data show CDR1 as ENHRY and CDR2 as SYGVKD. This CDR3 has 14 residues. The CDR3 region has the DNA TGTGCCAGTTCCGGGACTACGAACACCGGGGAGCTGTTTTTT. Its translation: CASSGTTNTGELFF.

The chain links TRBV2 to TRBJ2-5, with 10 nucleotides matching TRBD2. V was clipped by 6 bases and J by 7 bases; unmatched bases: 11. CDR3 length: 15 residues. Per germline, CDR1 SNHLY and CDR2 FYNNEI. In DNA form, the CDR3 reads TGTGCCAGCAGAACTAGCGGGGTCCCCCAGGGGACCCAGTACTTC. Translated, it gives CASRTSGVPQGTQYF.

This clone has a handful of counts. This chain joins TRBV18 and TRBJ1-2; no clear D. Germline values: CDR1 KGHSH, CDR2 LQKENI. The CDR3 loop spans 12 amino acids. Trimming left V 0 bases short and J 8 bases short, with 7 bases between. The CDR3 coding sequence is TGTGCCAGCTCACCACCGGCCCCCGGCTACACCTTC. Its protein is CASSPPAPGYTF.

This clone is a singleton in its sample. This chain links TRBV27 with TRBJ1-6; weak D call: TRBD1 (6 bases). Trimming cost V 1 base and J 5 bases, with 15 bases left between them. Germline values: CDR1 MNHEY, CDR2 SMNVEV (reference sequence). There are 17 residues in the CDR3. CDR3 region: CASSLWTVGPDNSPLHF. The CDR3 region has the DNA TGTGCCAGCAGTTTATGGACAGTGGGGCCTGATAATTCACCCCTCCACTTT.

This clone was seen once. V is TRBV3-1 (or the pseudogene TRBV3-2) and J is TRBJ1-2, with D possibly being TRBD1 (5 bases). Trimming removed 0 bases at V and 0 bases at J, with 8 bases between. This CDR3 is built from 15 residues. Per the germline V gene, CDR1 is LGHDT and CDR2 is YNNKEL (reference sequence). The CDR3 DNA sequence: TGTGCCAGCAGCCAAGAGACGGGGGCTAACTATGGCTACACCTTC. Protein product: CASSQETGANYGYTF.

In its sample, this clone was seen a few times. CDR3 sequence: CSARLAYEQYF. In DNA form, the CDR3 reads TGCAGTGCTCGCCTAGCCTACGAGCAGTACTTC. This chain links TRBV20-1 with TRBJ2-7; no firm D call. In germline, CDR1 is DFQATT, CDR2 SNEGSKA (reference sequence). Deletions cut 5 bases from V and 2 bases from J, with 7 bases between. The CDR3 length is 11 residues.

The chain uses TRBV11-2 and TRBJ2-2; 9 nucleotides line up with TRBD2. The CDR3 is 15 residues long. With V trimmed by 1 base and J by 6 bases, 3 bases remained unmatched. The germline V gene has CDR1 SGHAT and CDR2 FQNNGV. CDR3 sequence reads: CASSLGGGASGELFF. The CDR3 nucleotides are TGTGCCAGCAGCTTAGGCGGGGGGGCCTCCGGGGAGCTGTTTTTT.

This sequence joins TRBV5-1 and TRBJ2-7; the D gene is possibly TRBD1 (6 bases). Germline V gene lookup returns CDR1 SGHRS and CDR2 YFSETQ. The CDR3 spans 13 residues. V dropped 4 bases and J dropped 7 bases, with 15 bases sitting between them. The CDR3 here is CASSLDTGWEQYF. CDR3 bases: TGCGCCAGCAGCCTCGACACAGGGTGGGAGCAGTACTTC.

This chain uses TRBV6-1 with TRBJ2-1, with TRBD1 identical over 8 bases. This CDR3 spans 13 amino acids. V was pared by 2 bases and J by 12 bases, with 6 bases of the junction left unmatched. Germline-derived CDR1 and CDR2 are MNHNS and SASEGT. CDR3 protein: CASSETRDRGQFF. The CDR3 DNA reads TGTGCCAGCAGTGAAACAAGAGACAGGGGGCAGTTCTTC.

This chain joins TRBV18 and TRBJ2-1, with 9 bases identical to TRBD2. Per germline, CDR1 KGHSH and CDR2 LQKENI. The CDR3 is made up of 15 amino acids. V lost 3 bases and J lost 5; bases outside the gene matches: 5. In nucleotides, the CDR3 is TGTGCCAGCTCACCGCGGGCTAGCGGGGACAATGAGCAGTTCTTC. Its translation: CASSPRASGDNEQFF.

The rearrangement joins TRBV4-1 to TRBJ2-7; D may be TRBD2 (5 bases). Germline loops: CDR1 MGHRA, CDR2 YSYEKL. V lost 0 bases, J lost 7 bases, and 16 bases lay in between. The CDR3 runs to 15 residues. The CDR3 region is CASSQDQSSPGEQYF. In DNA, the CDR3 is TGCGCCAGCAGCCAAGATCAAAGCAGCCCGGGGGAGCAGTACTTC.

The chain combines TRBV27 with TRBJ2-7, with 7 bases aligning to TRBD2. CDR1 and CDR2 (germline): MNHEY, SMNVEV (reference sequence). The CDR3 spans 14 residues. The V gene end was trimmed by 4 bases and the J gene end by 3 bases; junction bases not matched to a gene: 6. For the CDR3, the DNA is TGTGCCAGCAGTTCGCGGGAGTCAGGCTACGAGCAGTACTTC. As protein: CASSSRESGYEQYF.

This sequence joins TRBV7-8 and TRBJ2-3, with 11 bases fitting TRBD2. CDR1 and CDR2 from the germline V gene are SGHVS and FQNEAQ. This CDR3 is built from 17 residues. V lost 5 bases, J lost 3 bases, and 10 bases stayed unmatched. The CDR3 DNA sequence: TGTGCCAGCAGCCTCCGAGGCCCTAGCGGGGGGACAGATACGCAGTATTTT. Translation: CASSLRGPSGGTDTQYF.

The V and J genes are TRBV7-9 and TRBJ2-1, with TRBD1 identical over 7 bases. Germline trimming cut 2 bases from V and 5 bases from J; bases unmatched to any gene: 6. This CDR3 is 15 amino acids long. The germline V gene encodes CDR1 SEHNR and CDR2 FQNEAQ (reference sequence). CDR3 nucleotide sequence: TGTGCCAGCAGCTTAACAGGGGTAAGGAACAATGAGCAGTTCTTC. Its protein is CASSLTGVRNNEQFF.

The V and J genes are TRBV9 and TRBJ1-3; D unresolved. Germline CDR1 is SGDLS and CDR2 is YYNGEE. The CDR3 length is 16 residues. With 4 bases removed from V and 1 base from J, the gap between germline ends came to 15 bases. This chain's CDR3 is CASSTTSGGSGNTIYF. In DNA, the CDR3 is TGTGCCAGCAGCACAACTTCCGGCGGTTCTGGAAACACCATATATTTT.

The rearrangement uses TRBV7-2 and TRBJ2-7, with 7 bases aligning to TRBD1. Germline CDR1 reads SGHTA; CDR2 reads FQGNSA. V dropped 5 bases and J dropped 7; count of bases not matched to a gene: 5. The CDR3 has 12 amino acids. The CDR3 nucleotides are TGTGCCAGCAGCGGAACAGGGGAGGAGCAGTACTTC. Encoded protein: CASSGTGEEQYF.

This chain joins TRBV6-1 and TRBJ1-2; D not certain. CDR3 length: 13 amino acids. Per the germline V gene, CDR1 is MNHNS and CDR2 is SASEGT. V was pared by 6 bases and J by 7 bases, with 15 bases between. The CDR3 protein is CASSTQKAPGYTF. The CDR3 DNA follows: TGTGCCAGCAGCACACAGAAGGCGCCTGGCTACACCTTC.

The gene calls are TRBV30 and TRBJ1-1, with 8 positions matching TRBD1. Germline loops: CDR1 GTSNPN, CDR2 SVGIG (reference sequence). The CDR3 sequence is 15 residues long. J was trimmed by 1 base and V by 2 bases; bases with no gene match: 6. The CDR3 reads CAWSRWTGRNTEAFF. The CDR3 nucleotides read TGTGCCTGGAGTCGATGGACAGGGCGGAACACTGAAGCTTTCTTT.

The V and J genes are TRBV27 and TRBJ1-6, with D possibly matching TRBD1 (6 bases). Trimming cost V 3 bases and J 8 bases, with 11 bases left between them. CDR3 length: 14 amino acids. Germline V CDR1 and CDR2: MNHEY, SMNVEV (reference sequence). Here the CDR3 reads CASSFGQSYSPLHF. The CDR3 region has the DNA TGTGCCAGCAGTTTTGGACAGTCTTATTCACCCCTCCACTTT.